These 17 T cell receptor beta chains share one sample of origin, sequenced in a study of T cell repertoires in cytomegalovirus infection. What these receptors recognize is not known. Using its own MiXCR run on the reads, TCRdb lists one record per CDR3 protein. The sample holds some 900,000 distinct CDR3 sequences, approximately 29% seen once. Source: cultured CD8+ T cells from PBMCs, taken from culture after CMV antigen stimulation. These receptors were collected from a human donor in good health (CMV status not recorded). Some clones in this sample may be carry-over from other donors' samples.

This clonotype was recorded once. The chain combines TRBV28 with TRBJ1-5; D is possibly TRBD1 (5 bases). CDR1 and CDR2 from the germline V gene are MDHEN and SYDVKM. CDR3 length: 13 amino acids. The germline V and J ends were trimmed by 7 bases and 9 bases, with 16 bases remaining between them. The CDR3 loop reads CASIHRGGRPQHF. For the CDR3, the DNA is TGTGCCAGCATTCACCGCGGGGGTCGGCCCCAGCATTTT.

The chain joins TRBV29-1 to TRBJ1-1; the D gene is possibly TRBD1 (5 bases). The germline gives CDR1 SQVTM, CDR2 ANQGSEA. V dropped 1 base and J dropped 0 bases, with 15 bases sitting between them. This CDR3 comprises 16 residues. CDR3 region: CSVEGGHGVMNTEAFF. In DNA form, the CDR3 reads TGCAGCGTTGAAGGTGGACACGGGGTGATGAACACTGAAGCTTTCTTT.

The V call is TRBV20-1, the J call TRBJ1-2; unclear D gene. This CDR3 has 11 residues. The germline V gene has CDR1 DFQATT and CDR2 SNEGSKA (reference sequence). CDR3 sequence reads: CSVRTESGYTF. CDR3 sequence (DNA): TGCAGCGTCCGGACGGAGAGCGGCTACACCTTC.

This clonotype was detected a few times. This chain joins TRBV6-5 and TRBJ1-6, with TRBD1 matching 7 bases. The V segment lost 10 bases and the J segment 0 bases; nucleotides outside the gene matches: 9. CDR3 size: 16 residues. Germline V gene lookup returns CDR1 MNHEY and CDR2 SVGAGI. The CDR3 here is CATLNRGGSYNSPLHF. CDR3 bases: TGTGCCACCCTAAACAGGGGAGGCTCCTATAATTCACCCCTCCACTTT.

The chain uses TRBV6-6 and TRBJ2-3; D may match TRBD1 or TRBD2 (5 bases each). The length of the CDR3 is 10 residues. V lost 6 bases, J lost 10 bases, and 8 bases lay in between. CDR1 and CDR2 (germline): MNHNY, SVGAGI (reference sequence). This CDR3 reads CASRLGAQYF. CDR3 DNA: TGTGCCAGCAGGCTGGGGGCGCAGTATTTT.

Worth noting for this clonotype: One end of the junction fails to match germline, which may point to a read error. This rearrangement joins TRBV4-1 to TRBJ1-1; no clear D. This CDR3 has 14 residues. Germline V CDR1 and CDR2: MGHRA, YSYEKL. The CDR3 spells CASSQGILETDAFF. The CDR3 DNA follows: TGCGCCAGCAGCCAAGGAATCTTAGAGACTGACGCTTTCTTT.

J is TRBJ2-1 and V is TRBV14; perhaps D is TRBD1 or TRBD2 (5 bases each). V shed 1 base and J shed 8 bases, with 15 bases lying between them. CDR3 size: 15 residues. CDR1 and CDR2 (germline): SGHDN, FVKESK. Here the CDR3 reads CASSQGFSRDDEQFF. As DNA, the CDR3 is TGTGCCAGCAGCCAAGGTTTTAGCAGGGACGATGAGCAGTTCTTC.

Ten or more counts support this clonotype. This chain's CDR3 is CASGGGQEPNQPQHF. The CDR3 nucleotides read TGTGCCAGCGGGGGGGGGCAGGAGCCAAATCAGCCCCAGCATTTT. The chain recombines TRBV6-1 with TRBJ1-5; maybe TRBD1 (6 bases). The CDR3 sequence is 15 residues long. CDR1 is MNHNS, CDR2 SASEGT, per germline. Trimming took off 8 bases at V and 4 bases at J, with 18 bases between the two ends.

The genes are TRBV6-6 and TRBJ2-7; weak D call: TRBD1 (6 bases). This CDR3 is 12 amino acids long. From germline, CDR1 is MNHNY and CDR2 SVGAGI (reference sequence). V was trimmed by 10 bases and J by 2 bases, leaving 12 bases between them. DNA of the CDR3: TGTGCCACCCAGGGGTTTACCTACGAGCAGTACTTC. It codes for CATQGFTYEQYF.

Of note for this clonotype: The junction shows a germline mismatch at one end, possibly a read error. The chain carries TRBV28 and TRBJ2-3; D not certain. This CDR3 is built from 14 residues. Germline V gives CDR1 MDHEN, CDR2 SYDVKM. DNA of the CDR3: TGTGCCAACAGTTTCCTATCCGACACAGATACGCAGTATTTT. It codes for CANSFLSDTDTQYF.

This clonotype was detected a few times. The chain recombines TRBV7-2 with TRBJ2-3; 8 nucleotides align to TRBD2. V lost 3 bases, J lost 6 bases, and 14 bases stayed unmatched. Germline CDR1 SGHTA, CDR2 FQGNSA. The CDR3 is 17 residues long. This CDR3 is CASSLSTGPKRGDTQYF. The DNA for the CDR3 is TGTGCCAGCAGCTTGTCGACCGGGCCGAAGCGGGGGGATACGCAGTATTTT.

In its sample, this clonotype was seen a few times. CDR3 amino acids: CASSQSGHYSNQPQHF. CDR3 nucleotides: TGTGCCAGCTCCCAATCGGGACACTATAGCAATCAGCCCCAGCATTTT. The gene calls are TRBV6-2 or TRBV6-3 and TRBJ1-5; maybe TRBD1 (6 bases). Trimming removed 8 bases from V and 0 bases from J, with 17 bases in between. This CDR3 has 16 amino acids. Germline V gene lookup returns CDR1 MNHEY and CDR2 SVGEGT.

This clonotype was counted between two and nine times. The J gene is TRBJ1-1, the V gene TRBV7-9, with D maybe TRBD1 (5 bases). Germline CDR1 reads SEHNR; CDR2 reads FQNEAQ (reference sequence). V lost 3 bases and J lost 7, with 15 bases in between. This CDR3 is built from 14 residues. Here the CDR3 reads CASSFRELSHEAFF. DNA of the CDR3: TGTGCCAGCAGCTTCAGGGAACTTAGTCATGAAGCTTTCTTT.

This chain joins TRBV19 and TRBJ2-7; TRBD1 matches at 7 bases. CDR3 length equals 15 residues. The V gene's germline CDR1 is LNHDA and CDR2 SQIVND (reference sequence). The CDR3, as DNA: TGTGACAGTAGTATAGAAACAGGGGATACCTACGAGCAGTACGTC. Encoded protein: CDSSIETGDTYEQYV.

The chain joins TRBV7-9 to TRBJ2-7; D may be TRBD1 (6 bases). CDR1 SEHNR and CDR2 FQNEAQ come from the germline V gene (reference sequence). There are 14 residues in the CDR3. V was trimmed by 6 bases and J by 6 bases, leaving 18 bases between them. The CDR3 protein is CASRQGYNLGEQYF. In DNA, the CDR3 is TGTGCCAGCAGACAGGGTTATAATCTAGGCGAGCAGTACTTC.

The chain combines TRBV6-2 or TRBV6-3 with TRBJ2-1, with unresolved D. The CDR3 has 15 residues. Trimming pared 5 bases from V and 0 bases from J, leaving 11 bases between. Looked up from germline, CDR1 is MNHEY and CDR2 is SVGEGT. In nucleotides, the CDR3 is TGTGCCAGCAGTACGGCGGCCCTCTCCTACAATGAGCAGTTCTTC. This codes for CASSTAALSYNEQFF.

V and J are TRBV6-6 and TRBJ2-7, with 9 bases matching TRBD1. With 4 bases clipped from V and 7 bases from J, the junction kept 8 bases outside the gene matches. Germline V gene data show CDR1 as MNHNY and CDR2 as SVGAGI (reference sequence). The length of the CDR3 is 14 residues. DNA for the CDR3: TGTGCCAGCAGTTTAATACAGGGGGCGAGAGAGCAGTACGTC. It translates to CASSLIQGAREQYV.